Here is one TCR beta chain with its context. The antigen remains unidentified. This entry comes from a study of OX40 agonist ivuxolimab in advanced cancers. Study in general: Ivuxolimab, an antibody acting as an agonist of OX40 (CD134), was used to treat patients.

CDR1 is SGHNT, CDR2 YENEEA, per germline. Trimming took off 0 bases at V and 0 bases at J, with 2 bases between the two ends. The CDR3 contains 13 residues. General observations from the study: By week 6 at 0.1 to 3.0 mg/kg, blood CD4+ and CD8+ T cells had expanded clonally. Some patients without response likewise showed low normalized clonal expansion.

Measured with immunoSEQ multiplex PCR; TCRdb has only the in-frame clones, and not every one. The sample lists 50,000 to 65,000 clones, roughly 87% occurring once. Source: CD4+ or CD8+ T cells sorted from blood, taken in a trial of the OX40 agonist ivuxolimab. This chain uses TRBV11-3 with TRBJ1-1; D gene unclear. This TCR came from an adult with an advanced solid tumor such as melanoma, head and neck, liver or kidney cancer. The CDR3 coding sequence is TGTGCCAGCAGCTTAGAGGTGAACACTGAAGCTTTCTTT. Its protein product is CASSLEVNTEAFF.